Following are 9 T cell receptor beta chains from one sample sequenced in a study of blood T cell repertoires in COVID-19 (dated by TCRdb to about 2020). Library preparation employed the immunoSEQ multiplex PCR assay. Sourced from immuneACCESS, this table was stored by TCRdb with only in-frame sequences that have V and J called. A share of the clones is absent; for the studies checked, an unresolved V gene accounts for under half, and the remainder has no known explanation. The sample has some 90,000 clones on record, 89% of them singletons. The ten biggest clones cover more than 8% of the sample. The material sequenced was peripheral blood. The receptor source for this set is a middle-aged man with acute or convalescent COVID-19.

This chain joins TRBV5-6 and TRBJ2-5; 11 bases align to TRBD2. CDR1 and CDR2 from the germline V gene are SGHDT and YYEEEE. The CDR3 loop spans 16 amino acids. Trimming removed 4 bases from V and 4 bases from J; junction bases left unmatched: 9. The CDR3 here is CASSETTSGVSETQYF. Written as DNA, the CDR3 is TGTGCCAGCAGCGAAACGACTAGCGGGGTGTCAGAGACCCAGTACTTC.

CDR3 sequence reads: CASSLRTGVHTEAFF. The CDR3 DNA reads TGTGCCAGCAGCCTGAGGACAGGGGTCCACACTGAAGCTTTCTTT. The rearrangement links TRBV5-6 to TRBJ1-1, with 9 bases matching TRBD1. The CDR3 has 15 amino acids. Germline V CDR1 and CDR2: SGHDT, YYEEEE. With 4 bases clipped from V and 3 bases from J, the junction kept 7 bases outside the gene matches. Combining the CDR3 with reference TRBV5-6 and TRBJ1-1 gives the whole variable domain DAGVTQSPTHLIKTRGQQVTLRCSPKSGHDTVSWYQQALGQGPQFIFQYYEEEERQRGNFPDRFSGHQFPNYSSELNVNALLLGDSALYLCASSLRTGVHTEAFFGQGTRLTVV.

The chain combines TRBV6-5 with TRBJ1-5; no firm D call. Between the trimmed V and J ends, which lost 7 bases and 6 bases, there was a span of 13 bases. The germline CDR1 and CDR2 sequences are MNHEY and SVGAGI. This CDR3 region has 13 residues. The CDR3 nucleotides are TGTGCCAGCATAGAGGGAGGGAGTCAGCCCCAGCATTTT. Its protein product is CASIEGGSQPQHF.

The chain is built from TRBV9 and TRBJ2-7; D gene uncertain. The CDR3 extends over 13 amino acids. The V end lost 0 bases, the J end lost 9 bases, and 13 bases lay between the germline ends. Germline V gene sequence: CDR1 SGDLS, CDR2 YYNGEE. The CDR3 DNA reads as TGTGCCAGCAGCGTAGATTCCCTGGGCACGCAGTACTTC. It specifies CASSVDSLGTQYF.

The J gene is TRBJ1-2, the V gene TRBV28, with 9 bases that match TRBD1. Looked up from germline, CDR1 is MDHEN and CDR2 is SYDVKM. The V segment lost 6 bases and the J segment 3 bases; nucleotides outside the gene matches: 11. CDR3 size: 16 residues. The CDR3 spells CASRVGGTGGYYGYTF. The DNA for the CDR3 is TGTGCCAGCAGAGTCGGTGGTACAGGGGGCTACTATGGCTACACCTTC.

The CDR3 DNA follows: TGTGCCAGCAGCAACGGGGGGAGGGAGCCCCAGCATTTT. Translated, it gives CASSNGGREPQHF. The J gene is TRBJ1-5, the V gene TRBV27, with D possibly matching TRBD1 (5 bases). The CDR3 sequence is 13 residues long. Trimming took 6 bases from V and 8 from J, leaving 14 bases between them. Germline CDR1 reads MNHEY; CDR2 reads SMNVEV (reference sequence).

CDR3 nucleotides: TGTGCCAGCAGTTACTCCCCCGAGGGCTATGGCTACACCTTC. Translated, it gives CASSYSPEGYGYTF. The J gene is TRBJ1-2, the V gene TRBV6-5; D ambiguous. The germline CDR1 and CDR2 sequences are MNHEY and SVGAGI. Trimming removed 0 bases from V and 4 bases from J, with 9 bases in between. CDR3 length: 14 residues.

This rearrangement joins TRBV7-9 to TRBJ1-1; D is ambiguous. Germline V lookup: CDR1 SEHNR, CDR2 FQNEAQ (reference sequence). The CDR3 totals 14 residues. V was trimmed by 5 bases and J by 1 base, leaving 11 bases between them. The CDR3 loop reads CASSEIPRNTEAFF. Here the CDR3 DNA reads TGTGCCAGCAGCGAGATCCCGCGGAACACTGAAGCTTTCTTT.

The CDR3 DNA follows: TGTGCCAGCAGCCTTGCCGGGACAGGGGGGCCCCTCCACTTT. Its translation: CASSLAGTGGPLHF. This chain uses TRBV14 with TRBJ1-6; 11 bases agree with TRBD1. Trimming at V came to 4 bases and at J to 13 bases, leaving 6 bases not matched to a gene. Looked up from germline, CDR1 is SGHDN and CDR2 is FVKESK. This CDR3 is built from 14 residues.